The 27 T cell receptor beta chains given below trace back to one sample, sequenced in a study of brain T cells in children with intractable seizures (dated by TCRdb to about 2021). This specimen's time point label, per the study, means: blood from clinic visit 5 months post-surgery; TSC patient then seizure free. The receptor library was made with the immunoSEQ multiplex PCR assay. TCRdb took this table from immuneACCESS and kept in-frame rearrangements with V and J called. Such tables lack part of the clones; where checked against another copy, unresolved V genes explain under half of the gap, and the rest is unexplained. Within this sample are around 340,000 clones, with about 93% of them counted one time only. 5.7% of the sample belongs to the ten largest clones. Source: peripheral blood, taken more than 4 months after surgery. Source of these receptors: a boy younger than two with tuberous sclerosis and intractable seizures.

V and J are TRBV24-1 and TRBJ2-3; D remains unclear. Germline V gives CDR1 KGHDR, CDR2 SFDVKD. With 4 bases removed from V and 2 bases from J, the gap between germline ends came to 12 bases. The CDR3 runs to 15 residues. The CDR3 sequence: CATSDQSSYTDTQYF. The CDR3 nucleotides read TGTGCCACCAGTGACCAGAGTTCCTACACAGATACGCAGTATTTT.

This rearrangement joins TRBV19 to TRBJ1-2; weak D call: TRBD1 (5 bases). CDR1 LNHDA and CDR2 SQIVND come from the germline V gene (reference sequence). Trimming shortened V by 7 bases and J by 3 bases, and 18 bases separated the two germline ends. The CDR3 sequence is 15 residues long. CDR3 region: CASTLHKGWDYGYTF. CDR3 DNA sequence: TGTGCCAGTACCCTTCATAAGGGGTGGGACTATGGCTACACCTTC. Full variable domain (remainder filled in from reference TRBV19 and TRBJ1-2): DGGITQSPKYLFRKEGQNVTLSCEQNLNHDAMYWYRQDPGQGLRLIYYSQIVNDFQKGDIAEGYSVSREKKESFPLTVTSAQKNPTAFYLCASTLHKGWDYGYTFGSGTRLTVV.

The chain is built from TRBV7-6 and TRBJ1-1, with D uncertain. Germline V lookup: CDR1 SGHVS, CDR2 FNYEAQ. This CDR3 spans 13 amino acids. Between the trimmed V and J ends, which lost 1 base and 4 bases, there was a span of 7 bases. The CDR3 DNA reads TGTGCCAGCAGCTTAGGACAAGGCACTGAAGCTTTCTTT. Protein product: CASSLGQGTEAFF.

The V and J genes are TRBV3-1 (or the pseudogene TRBV3-2) and TRBJ1-1; D not certain. The germline V gene encodes CDR1 LGHDT and CDR2 YNNKEL (reference sequence). The CDR3 runs 13 residues. V dropped 4 bases and J dropped 1 base, with 7 bases sitting between them. CDR3 nucleotide sequence: TGTGCCAGCAGCCCGACCGGGAACACTGAAGCTTTCTTT. It yields the protein CASSPTGNTEAFF.

The CDR3 loop reads CASSFREGTEAFF. The CDR3 DNA reads TGCGCCAGCAGCTTTCGGGAGGGAACTGAAGCTTTCTTT. This chain connects TRBV5-1 to TRBJ1-1; D gene unclear. Trimming took off 2 bases at V and 5 bases at J, with 10 bases between the two ends. CDR3 length: 13 amino acids. CDR1 and CDR2 (germline): SGHRS, YFSETQ.

The V and J genes are TRBV4-1 and TRBJ2-1; weak D call: TRBD2 (6 bases). The CDR3 runs 16 residues. Germline assignment: CDR1 MGHRA and CDR2 YSYEKL. Trimming took 4 bases from V and 4 from J, leaving 17 bases between them. The CDR3 here is CASSLLGLTGYNEQFF. CDR3 DNA sequence: TGCGCCAGCAGCCTTCTCGGACTAACGGGATACAATGAGCAGTTCTTC.

The chain uses TRBV19 and TRBJ2-1, with D unresolved. Trimming took 3 bases from V and 7 from J, leaving 13 bases between them. The CDR3 extends over 14 amino acids. Germline V gives CDR1 LNHDA, CDR2 SQIVND (reference sequence). CDR3 residues: CASSMFIAGNEQFF. The CDR3 bases are TGTGCCAGTAGTATGTTTATTGCCGGGAATGAGCAGTTCTTC.

This chain links TRBV29-1 with TRBJ2-1; 11 positions agree with TRBD2. The V and J ends lost 4 bases and 4 bases, in that order; junction bases with no gene match: 15. The CDR3 is 18 residues long. The germline CDR1 and CDR2 sequences are SQVTM and ANQGSEA. This CDR3 reads CSVVVPSGRSFLYNEQFF. CDR3 bases: TGCAGCGTTGTAGTCCCTAGCGGGAGGTCTTTCTTATACAATGAGCAGTTCTTC.

V and J are TRBV4-1 and TRBJ2-7; D is ambiguous. Germline values: CDR1 MGHRA, CDR2 YSYEKL. The CDR3 has 16 residues. Trimming removed 2 bases from V and 1 base from J, with 15 bases in between. In DNA, the CDR3 is TGCGCCAGCAGCCAATTAGTTTTTCCCTATTCCTACGAGCAGTACTTC. This encodes CASSQLVFPYSYEQYF.

The chain uses TRBV6-6 and TRBJ2-7, with a possible D match to TRBD2 (5 bases). V was shortened by 5 bases and J by 7 bases, with 12 bases between the two germline ends. This CDR3 has 12 residues. Germline CDR1 reads MNHNY; CDR2 reads SVGAGI (reference sequence). The CDR3 nucleotides read TGTGCCAGCAGTCCTAGGACGGGGGAGCAGTACTTC. Amino acid sequence: CASSPRTGEQYF.

Regarding this clone: The sample has other DNA sequences that encode this CDR3 too. V gene TRBV20-1 combines with J gene TRBJ2-3; D is unresolved. The CDR3 sequence is 11 residues long. V dropped 1 base and J dropped 5 bases, with 4 bases sitting between them. Germline lookup yields CDR1 DFQATT and CDR2 SNEGSKA (reference sequence). The CDR3 spells CSARGGDTQYF. The CDR3 region has the DNA TGCAGTGCTAGAGGGGGAGATACGCAGTATTTT.

The J gene is TRBJ2-7, the V gene TRBV12-3 or TRBV12-4; no reliable D call. Trimming cost V 2 bases and J 0 bases, with 5 bases left between them. This CDR3 is built from 13 residues. The DNA of the CDR3 is TGTGCCAGCAGTTTAACCACCTCCTACGAGCAGTACTTC. Translation gives CASSLTTSYEQYF.

The rearrangement links TRBV3-1 (or the pseudogene TRBV3-2) to TRBJ1-3; D gene ambiguous. V lost 4 bases, J lost 3 bases, and 10 bases lay in between. Germline CDR1 reads LGHDT; CDR2 reads YNNKEL (reference sequence). This CDR3 is 14 amino acids long. The CDR3 region has the DNA TGTGCCAGCAGCCGGAGGGTAGGTGGAAACACCATATATTTT. Translation gives CASSRRVGGNTIYF.

The chain is built from TRBV19 and TRBJ1-1; no clear D. The CDR3 covers 14 residues. Germline loops: CDR1 LNHDA, CDR2 SQIVND (reference sequence). V lost 5 bases to trimming and J lost 0 bases, with 10 bases between them. The CDR3 nucleotides are TGTGCCAGTAGTCCTAGTCGGTTGAACACTGAAGCTTTCTTT. It codes for CASSPSRLNTEAFF.

This chain joins TRBV3-1 (or the pseudogene TRBV3-2) and TRBJ1-2; possible D gene TRBD1, 6 bases. The germline V gene has CDR1 LGHDT and CDR2 YNNKEL (reference sequence). Trimming shortened V by 4 bases and J by 7 bases, and 16 bases separated the two germline ends. This CDR3 comprises 14 residues. This CDR3 reads CASSPAGDSGGYTF. In nucleotides, the CDR3 is TGTGCCAGCAGCCCAGCAGGGGATTCTGGTGGCTACACCTTC.

V and J are TRBV30 and TRBJ2-7; TRBD2 agrees at 8 bases. J was trimmed by 3 bases and V by 4 bases; bases with no gene match: 11. From germline, CDR1 is GTSNPN and CDR2 SVGIG (reference sequence). The CDR3 consists of 15 residues. In DNA, the CDR3 is TGTGCCTGGACTCCCTCTTTAGCGGGGTTCTACGAGCAGTACTTC. It yields the protein CAWTPSLAGFYEQYF.

This chain links TRBV5-8 with TRBJ1-5; D ambiguous. CDR1 SGHTS and CDR2 YDEGEE come from the germline V gene. V shed 1 base and J shed 0 bases, with 8 bases lying between them. The CDR3 spans 15 residues. The chain's CDR3 is CASSLWQLSNQPQHF. The CDR3 nucleotides are TGTGCCAGCAGCTTGTGGCAGCTTAGCAATCAGCCCCAGCATTTT.

The genes are TRBV6-6 and TRBJ1-5, with TRBD1 as a possible D gene (6 bases). V lost 2 bases, J lost 3 bases, and 11 bases lay in between. The CDR3 sequence is 15 residues long. CDR1 is MNHNY, CDR2 SVGAGI, per germline (reference sequence). The CDR3 sequence is CASSYPTGDNQPQHF. CDR3 sequence (DNA): TGTGCCAGCAGTTACCCGACAGGTGACAATCAGCCCCAGCATTTT.

The chain combines TRBV2 with TRBJ2-5, with D uncertain. Trimming pared 4 bases from V and 4 bases from J, leaving 4 bases between. This CDR3 comprises 11 residues. From germline, CDR1 is SNHLY and CDR2 FYNNEI. In DNA, the CDR3 is TGTGCCAGCAGTGTTAGAGAGACCCAGTACTTC. Its translation: CASSVRETQYF.

This chain links TRBV7-3 with TRBJ2-1; 10 bases line up with TRBD2. This CDR3 has 17 residues. Germline V CDR1 and CDR2: SGHTA, FQGTGA. The V gene end was trimmed by 0 bases and the J gene end by 6 bases; junction bases not matched to a gene: 8. CDR3 bases: TGTGCCAGCAGCTTAACAGGACTAGCGGTACCGTTCAATGAGCAGTTCTTC. Protein sequence: CASSLTGLAVPFNEQFF. Complete variable domain (other parts from reference TRBV7-3 and TRBJ2-1): GAGVSQTPSNKVTEKGKYVELRCDPISGHTALYWYRQSLGQGPEFLIYFQGTGAADDSGLPNDRFFAVRPEGSVSTLKIQRTERGDSAVYLCASSLTGLAVPFNEQFFGPGTRLTVL.

The chain combines TRBV6-4 with TRBJ2-7; 11 bases fit TRBD1. This CDR3 spans 14 amino acids. V shed 6 bases, J shed 3 bases, and the junction held 4 bases outside the gene matches. Germline assignment: CDR1 MRHNA and CDR2 SNTAGT. The CDR3: CASSAGTGGYEQYF. In DNA, the CDR3 is TGTGCCAGCAGCGCCGGGACAGGGGGCTACGAGCAGTACTTC.

The chain joins TRBV13 to TRBJ2-3; 7 nucleotides align to TRBD2. CDR1 PRHDT and CDR2 FYEKMQ come from the germline V gene (reference sequence). The CDR3 has 13 residues. With 4 bases clipped from V and 8 bases from J, the junction kept 6 bases outside the gene matches. In DNA, the CDR3 is TGTGCCAGCAGCTCCGAGCGGGATGTTACGCAGTATTTT. It specifies CASSSERDVTQYF.

The chain employs TRBV28 and TRBJ1-2, with 8 positions matching TRBD1. The J segment lost 7 bases and the V segment lost 7 bases, leaving 11 bases of the junction unmatched. The germline V gene encodes CDR1 MDHEN and CDR2 SYDVKM. The CDR3 extends over 14 amino acids. CDR3 sequence (DNA): TGTGCCAGCACCAATGCTCCAGGGGGCTCTGGCTACACCTTC. Its translation is CASTNAPGGSGYTF.

This chain links TRBV6-5 with TRBJ1-1; no reliable D call. The germline V and J ends were trimmed by 7 bases and 5 bases, with 17 bases remaining between them. Germline-derived CDR1 and CDR2 are MNHEY and SVGAGI. The CDR3 spans 14 residues. The CDR3 DNA reads TGTGCCAGCATGTTGGGCACCCGAGGGACTGAAGCTTTCTTT. Translation: CASMLGTRGTEAFF.

V is TRBV10-1 and J is TRBJ1-5; no firm D call. V was pared by 2 bases and J by 0 bases, with 14 bases between. The CDR3 runs to 17 residues. From germline, CDR1 is WNHNN and CDR2 SYGVQD (reference sequence). CDR3 bases: TGCGCCAGCAGTGAGCCAGGCGGAGGATATAGCAATCAGCCCCAGCATTTT. Translated, it gives CASSEPGGGYSNQPQHF.

The chain joins TRBV10-3 to TRBJ2-7, with 7 bases identical to TRBD1. The V and J ends lost 6 bases and 3 bases, in that order; junction bases with no gene match: 8. The CDR3 sequence is 14 residues long. CDR1 and CDR2 (germline): ENHRY, SYGVKD. The CDR3 protein is CAIRAGTADYEQYF. CDR3 bases: TGTGCCATCAGAGCCGGGACAGCAGACTACGAGCAGTACTTC.

CDR3 coding DNA: TGCGCCAGCAGTGAGGGACTAGCGGGACCCTACGAGCAGTACTTC. Protein product: CASSEGLAGPYEQYF. The chain employs TRBV10-1 and TRBJ2-7; TRBD2 matches 12 bases. The length of the CDR3 is 15 residues. The germline V gene has CDR1 WNHNN and CDR2 SYGVQD (reference sequence). The V and J ends lost 2 bases and 2 bases, in that order; junction bases with no gene match: 1.